A selection of T cell receptor beta chains follows, all from one sample in a study of control samples from healthy donors and cancer patients. Data came from immunoSEQ multiplex PCR; TCRdb stores just in-frame clones and leaves some out. The sample yields about 190,000 clones, about 90% seen once. Sequencing was done on a sample of blood. These receptors all stem from a man under 40 in good health. Both conserved end residues are trimmed from each CDR3. Fields, in order: V gene, J gene, CDR3 protein.

>TRBV3-1/TRBV3-2|TRBJ1-3
ASTRQMNRNTIY
>TRBV4-1|TRBJ1-5
ASSLGTVGQPQH
>TRBV2|TRBJ1-5
ASSETVGYSNQPQH
>TRBV6-5|TRBJ1-2
ASSYSFGGTNYGYT
>TRBV6-5|TRBJ2-3
ASSSLGTGSTDTQY
>TRBV6-5|TRBJ2-6
ASSYLWNSGANVLT
>TRBV4-1|TRBJ2-7
APGRGEQY
>TRBV6-6|TRBJ2-7
ASRDSGAGGSYEQY
>TRBV2|TRBJ2-7
ASSEQGQGSYEQY
>TRBV27|TRBJ1-4
ASKVTVNEKLF
>TRBV4-1|TRBJ1-5
ASSQGHGGNQPQH
>TRBV5-1|TRBJ2-3
ASSLVAGSTDTQY
>TRBV13|TRBJ2-5
ASSSVQGVWIQETQY
>TRBV10-3|TRBJ1-2
AISEDRGRGGYT
>TRBV2|TRBJ1-1
ASSEQGRTEAF
>TRBV30|TRBJ1-5
AWSVHGTIESNQPQH
>TRBV5-1|TRBJ1-1
ASSSWGGDTEAF
>TRBV11-2|TRBJ1-5
ASSEQGPNQPQH
>TRBV5-1|TRBJ1-2
ASSQTSTGTTNYGYT
>TRBV30|TRBJ1-5
AWSPERTGWYDQPQH
>TRBV7-8|TRBJ1-5
ASSLTATGNQPQH
>TRBV9|TRBJ1-5
ASSPEYGQPQH
>TRBV11-2|TRBJ1-2
ASSTNHDLGYT
>TRBV15|TRBJ1-2
ATSPRAGLVNGYT
>TRBV18|TRBJ2-3
ASSPLDRHTDTQY
>TRBV5-6|TRBJ1-3
ASSFISSGNTIY
>TRBV5-1|TRBJ2-7
ASSLKSSYEQY
>TRBV6-1|TRBJ2-1
ASSEESRPYNEQF
>TRBV30|TRBJ2-7
AWDLRTGGSEQY
>TRBV6-4|TRBJ2-6
ASSKQGGGSGANVLT
>TRBV21-1|TRBJ1-5
ASSKDGGQFNQPQH
>TRBV5-6|TRBJ1-5
ASSWGQGTQPQH
>TRBV30|TRBJ1-1
AWATGSWGAF
>TRBV18|TRBJ1-4
ASSSYLSEKLF
>TRBV6-5|TRBJ1-2
ASSSGTANNYGYT
>TRBV11-2|TRBJ2-7
ASSLNPQVTYEQY
>TRBV7-2|TRBJ1-1
ASSLLVGGTEAF
>TRBV10-2|TRBJ2-4
ASQGGGNIQY